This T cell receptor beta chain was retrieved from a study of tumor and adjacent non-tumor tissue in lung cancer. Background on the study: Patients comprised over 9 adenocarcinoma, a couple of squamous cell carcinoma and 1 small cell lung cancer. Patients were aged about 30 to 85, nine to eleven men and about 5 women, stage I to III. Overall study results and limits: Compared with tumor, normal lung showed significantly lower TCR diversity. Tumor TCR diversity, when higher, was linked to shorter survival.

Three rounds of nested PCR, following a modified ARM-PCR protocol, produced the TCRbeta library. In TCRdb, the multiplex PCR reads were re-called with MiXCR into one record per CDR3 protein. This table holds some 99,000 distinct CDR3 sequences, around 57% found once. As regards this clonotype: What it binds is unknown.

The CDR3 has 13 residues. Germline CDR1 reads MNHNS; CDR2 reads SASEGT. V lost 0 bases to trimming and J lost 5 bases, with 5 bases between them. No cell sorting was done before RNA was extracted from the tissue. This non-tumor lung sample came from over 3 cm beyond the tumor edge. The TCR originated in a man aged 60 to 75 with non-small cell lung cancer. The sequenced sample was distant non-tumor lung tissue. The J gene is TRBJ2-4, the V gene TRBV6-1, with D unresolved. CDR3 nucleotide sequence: TGTGCCAGCAGTGAAGCAGGTCAAAACATTCAGTACTTC. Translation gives CASSEAGQNIQYF.